This T cell receptor beta chain emerged from a study of OX40 agonist ivuxolimab in advanced cancers. Study observations and caveats: At doses 0.1 to 3.0 mg/kg, CD4+ and CD8+ clones expanded.

Some clones are missing from TCRdb's copy, which holds only in-frame ones; the method was immunoSEQ multiplex PCR. The table includes tens of thousands of clones, around 84% detected once. About this clone: Its target is not known.

V gave up 5 bases and J gave up 2 bases; unmatched junction bases: 6. The length of the CDR3 is 15 residues. Germline CDR1 is ENHRY and CDR2 is SYGVKD. V and J are TRBV10-3 and TRBJ2-3; 8 bases fit TRBD1. The source was CD4+ or CD8+ T cells sorted from blood, collected in a trial of the OX40 agonist ivuxolimab. This TCR derives from an adult with an advanced solid tumor such as melanoma, head and neck, liver or kidney cancer. The CDR3 loop reads CAISRRTGNTDTQYF. CDR3 in DNA: TGTGCCATCAGTCGAAGGACAGGGAACACAGATACGCAGTATTTT.